A single T cell receptor beta chain is shown here with its context. Its antigen remains unidentified. Base qualities were left out, and no much larger clone turns up one base away. Checkpoint therapy began 14 to 28 days after autologous transplant, with ipilimumab given at 1 mg/kg intravenously on day 1 of selected weeks. The nivolumab dose was 3 mg/kg intravenously, delivered on day 1 of weeks 1, 4, 7, 10, and every two weeks through week 26. This Phase Ib clinical trial tested ipilimumab plus nivolumab, a combined checkpoint inhibition, as consolidation after autologous stem cell transplantation. Library preparation was by the immunoSEQ multiplex PCR assay. The table comes from immuneACCESS by way of TCRdb, which keeps in-frame sequences with V and J called. Part of the clones is missing from these tables; in studies checked, under half for an unresolved V gene and the rest for unknown reasons. Across this sample there are roughly 11,000 clones, with about 70% seen only once. The ten largest clones capture about 28% of the sample.

The entry originates in a study of ipilimumab plus nivolumab after autologous stem cell transplantation (dated by TCRdb to 2020 to 2022). Regarding the research as a whole: Trial patients received a median of about five ipilimumab doses and fewer than 10 nivolumab doses. Both primary refractory and relapsed disease were represented in the DLBCL cohort, where 18-month progression-free survival was about 86% and 29%, respectively. The trial enrolled patients with high-risk diffuse large B cell lymphoma, mature T cell lymphoma, or multiple myeloma undergoing autologous transplant. The intent-to-treat population of the trial consisted of 30 to 40 patients.

Broad study findings and their caveats: The authors stated that profiles of the T cell receptor repertoire, regulatory T cell phenotype and gut microbiota provided a biologic rationale for studying this approach further. The authors concluded that, as post-transplant consolidation, combined checkpoint inhibition appeared tolerable.

V is pared back by 0 bases and J by 4 bases, with 7 bases lying between the germline termini. Looking up the germline V gene yields CDR1 SGHDT and CDR2 YYEEEE. From cysteine to phenylalanine, the CDR3 is 13 amino acids long. Only CDR3 DNA is held: 39 bases, read in frame from base 1. This clonotype was obtained from a male donor with diffuse large B-cell lymphoma. This chain is built from TRBV5-6 and TRBJ1-1, with the D gene call left open. The starting material was PBMCs, obtained in a trial of ipilimumab plus nivolumab as post-transplant consolidation. The nucleotide sequence reads TGTGCCAGCAGCTTGGCTGCAGGCACTGAAGCTTTCTTT. Translated, it reads CASSLAAGTEAFF.